Below, 26 T cell receptor beta chains from the same sample are listed, as sequenced in a study of blood T cell repertoires in COVID-19. The table came from immunoSEQ multiplex PCR; TCRdb's copy has only in-frame clones and leaves some out. The table shows roughly 240,000 clones, with around 85% occurring only once. The sequenced sample was PBMCs or T cells enriched from blood (not recorded which). The receptors were sampled from a woman in her forties or fifties with acute COVID-19.

This clone was observed once. The chain has TRBV30 and TRBJ2-3; 10 positions match TRBD1. The germline V gene has CDR1 GTSNPN and CDR2 SVGIG (reference sequence). CDR3 length: 14 residues. Trimming at V came to 3 bases and at J to 7 bases, leaving 7 bases not matched to a gene. The CDR3 nucleotides read TGTGCCTGGAGAACCGGGACAGGGGCTTATACGCAGTATTTT. Protein sequence: CAWRTGTGAYTQYF.

This sequence joins TRBV19 and TRBJ1-5, with TRBD1 as a possible D gene (6 bases). CDR1 is LNHDA and CDR2 is SQIVND in the germline V gene (reference sequence). This CDR3 comprises 13 residues. V lost 6 bases and J 4 bases, leaving 10 bases between the germline ends. DNA for the CDR3: TGTGCCAGTAGCAGGGGCCCAAATCAGCCCCAGCATTTT. Residues: CASSRGPNQPQHF.

This clone has just a few counts. The chain joins TRBV30 to TRBJ2-3, with 11 bases lining up with TRBD2. The germline V gene encodes CDR1 GTSNPN and CDR2 SVGIG (reference sequence). The CDR3 totals 14 residues. J lost 4 bases, V lost 5 bases, and 5 bases had no gene match. The CDR3 loop is CAWFSGGAADTQYF. CDR3 nucleotide sequence: TGTGCCTGGTTTAGCGGGGGGGCCGCAGATACGCAGTATTTT.

The V and J genes are TRBV10-3 and TRBJ2-7; 9 positions agree with TRBD1. Germline loops: CDR1 ENHRY, CDR2 SYGVKD. This CDR3 is built from 13 residues. J gave up 7 bases and V 8 bases, and 9 bases lay outside the gene matches. The CDR3 DNA sequence: TGTGCCATCTGCCGGGGACAGGGAGATGAGCAGTACTTC. Residues: CAICRGQGDEQYF.

This chain joins TRBV27 and TRBJ1-1; 8 bases are shared with TRBD1. This CDR3 has 15 amino acids. Germline lookup yields CDR1 MNHEY and CDR2 SMNVEV (reference sequence). Trimming took 6 bases from V and 0 from J; bases not matched to a gene: 6. CDR3 sequence reads: CASSPYRGMNTEAFF. The CDR3 DNA sequence: TGTGCCAGCAGCCCGTACAGGGGGATGAACACTGAAGCTTTCTTT.

The chain has TRBV27 and TRBJ1-6; D might be TRBD1 (5 bases). This CDR3 spans 17 amino acids. In germline, CDR1 is MNHEY, CDR2 SMNVEV (reference sequence). Trimming removed 3 bases at V and 4 bases at J, with 16 bases between. In DNA, the CDR3 is TGTGCCAGCAGTTTCCGAGGAGGAGGGGCTTATAATTCACCCCTCCACTTT. Protein: CASSFRGGGAYNSPLHF.

CDR3: CASTRRSSGVHTGELFF. CDR3 DNA sequence: TGTGCCAGCACCCGAAGGAGTAGCGGGGTTCACACCGGGGAGCTGTTTTTT. The chain employs TRBV27 and TRBJ2-2; 8 bases align to TRBD2. The CDR3 extends over 17 amino acids. Per the germline V gene, CDR1 is MNHEY and CDR2 is SMNVEV (reference sequence). The junction had 13 bases not matched to a gene; V was cut back by 7 bases and J by 3 bases.

CDR3 amino acids: CASSLDRENTEAFF. CDR3 in DNA: TGCGCCAGCAGCTTGGACAGGGAGAACACTGAAGCTTTCTTT. The chain joins TRBV5-1 to TRBJ1-1; possible D gene TRBD1, 6 bases. This CDR3 is built from 14 residues. Deletions cut 0 bases from V and 1 base from J, with 7 bases between. Germline CDR1 SGHRS, CDR2 YFSETQ.

V usage is TRBV3-1 (or the pseudogene TRBV3-2) and J usage is TRBJ1-2; D call uncertain. The CDR3 runs 14 residues. Trimming stripped 1 base from V and 7 bases from J, with 13 bases between. Germline CDR1 and CDR2: LGHDT and YNNKEL (reference sequence). The CDR3 nucleotides read TGTGCCAGCAGCCAAGGCCGGTCGGGTAGTGGCTACACCTTC. Protein sequence: CASSQGRSGSGYTF.

The rearrangement joins TRBV7-9 to TRBJ2-5, with TRBD2 as a possible D gene (5 bases). Germline CDR1 and CDR2: SEHNR and FQNEAQ (reference sequence). V lost 5 bases to trimming and J lost 5 bases, with 9 bases between them. The CDR3 contains 12 residues. The CDR3 sequence is CASSPSGETQYF. The CDR3 DNA reads TGTGCCAGCAGCCCTTCGGGGGAGACCCAGTACTTC.

The gene calls are TRBV5-1 and TRBJ2-1; 8 nucleotides agree with TRBD2. Germline V gives CDR1 SGHRS, CDR2 YFSETQ. Trimming at V came to 0 bases and at J to 12 bases, leaving 14 bases not matched to a gene. The CDR3 loop spans 16 amino acids. CDR3 region: CASSLAESGLAPRQFF. Here the CDR3 DNA reads TGCGCCAGCAGCTTGGCCGAATCTGGACTAGCTCCGAGGCAGTTCTTC. Full variable domain (remainder filled in from reference TRBV5-1 and TRBJ2-1): KAGVTQTPRYLIKTRGQQVTLSCSPISGHRSVSWYQQTPGQGLQFLFEYFSETQRNKGNFPGRFSGRQFSNSRSEMNVSTLELGDSALYLCASSLAESGLAPRQFFGPGTRLTVL.

The chain carries TRBV30 and TRBJ1-4; 7 bases are a match to TRBD1. This CDR3 spans 14 amino acids. In germline, CDR1 is GTSNPN, CDR2 SVGIG (reference sequence). The ends lost 4 bases at V and 2 bases at J; junction bases unmatched: 4. The CDR3 sequence: CAWTKTGTNEKLFF. The CDR3 nucleotides read TGTGCCTGGACTAAGACAGGGACTAATGAAAAACTGTTTTTT.

This sequence joins TRBV13 and TRBJ2-3; 12 nucleotides match TRBD2. CDR1 PRHDT and CDR2 FYEKMQ come from the germline V gene (reference sequence). There are 16 residues in the CDR3. Trimming at V came to 5 bases and at J to 4 bases, leaving 7 bases not matched to a gene. This CDR3 is CASSRTSGVYPDTQYF. The CDR3 region has the DNA TGTGCCAGCAGCCGGACTAGCGGGGTCTATCCAGATACGCAGTATTTT.

The chain recombines TRBV5-1 with TRBJ1-1; weak D call: TRBD1 (5 bases). This CDR3 comprises 13 residues. Trimming stripped 8 bases from V and 1 base from J, with 12 bases between. Germline V gene sequence: CDR1 SGHRS, CDR2 YFSETQ. The CDR3 DNA reads TGCGCCAGTCGCACCGGGGGGAACACTGAAGCTTTCTTT. It yields the protein CASRTGGNTEAFF.

The chain employs TRBV30 and TRBJ2-2; no firm D call. The CDR3 extends over 16 amino acids. Germline V gives CDR1 GTSNPN, CDR2 SVGIG (reference sequence). Trimming took 2 bases from V and 0 from J, leaving 13 bases between them. This chain's CDR3 is CAWSLGPFANTGELFF. For the CDR3, the DNA is TGTGCCTGGAGTCTAGGTCCGTTCGCGAACACCGGGGAGCTGTTTTTT.

The CDR3 is CASSLHGELFF. The CDR3 DNA reads as TGCGCCAGCAGCTTGCACGGGGAGCTGTTTTTT. The chain uses TRBV5-1 and TRBJ2-2; D call uncertain. CDR3 length: 11 residues. CDR1 is SGHRS and CDR2 is YFSETQ in the germline V gene. Between the trimmed V and J ends, which lost 1 base and 7 bases, there was a span of 2 bases.

The rearrangement links TRBV21-1 to TRBJ1-3. TRBV21-1 is a listed pseudogene. The CDR3 is made up of 16 amino acids. The CDR3 DNA sequence: TGTGCCAGCAGCAAAATTAGCCAGAGCTCTGGAAACACCATATATTTT. This codes for CASSKISQSSGNTIYF.

This chain links TRBV6-5 with TRBJ2-7; D uncertain. Germline CDR1 is MNHEY and CDR2 is SVGAGI. Trimming left V 8 bases short and J 6 bases short, with 8 bases between. This CDR3 spans 10 amino acids. The CDR3 nucleotides read TGTGCCAGCGGATGGAGCGAGCAGTACTTC. This codes for CASGWSEQYF.

The V call is TRBV5-4, the J call TRBJ2-1; tentatively, D is TRBD2 (6 bases). From germline, CDR1 is SGHNT and CDR2 YYREEE (reference sequence). The CDR3 has 16 residues. Between the trimmed V and J ends, which lost 6 bases and 0 bases, there was a span of 16 bases. The CDR3 protein is CASTNGGLHSYNEQFF. CDR3 in DNA: TGTGCCAGCACTAATGGGGGGTTACACTCCTACAATGAGCAGTTCTTC.

This clone appeared once. The V call is TRBV7-2, the J call TRBJ2-5; D unclear. Trimming stripped 4 bases from V and 5 bases from J, with 5 bases between. Germline V gene lookup returns CDR1 SGHTA and CDR2 FQGNSA. The CDR3 consists of 11 residues. The CDR3: CASSYKETQYF. In DNA form, the CDR3 reads TGTGCCAGCAGCTACAAGGAGACCCAGTACTTC.

The chain combines TRBV12-5 with TRBJ1-3; TRBD1 matches 10 bases. Germline V gene data show CDR1 as LGHNT and CDR2 as FRNRAP. After removal of 5 bases from V and 0 bases from J, the junction contained 4 bases not matched to a gene. The CDR3 runs 16 residues. Written as DNA, the CDR3 is TGTGCTAGTGGTCCGGGACAGGGGATCTCTGGAAACACCATATATTTT. This gives the protein CASGPGQGISGNTIYF. Combining the CDR3 with reference TRBV12-5 and TRBJ1-3 gives the whole variable domain DARVTQTPRHKVTEMGQEVTMRCQPILGHNTVFWYRQTMMQGLELLAYFRNRAPLDDSGMPKDRFSAEMPDATLATLKIQPSEPRDSAVYFCASGPGQGISGNTIYFGEGSWLTVV.

The chain recombines TRBV19 with TRBJ1-3; a weak D match, TRBD1 (5 bases). V lost 3 bases and J lost 1, with 13 bases in between. From germline, CDR1 is LNHDA and CDR2 SQIVND (reference sequence). The CDR3 has 16 amino acids. CDR3 DNA sequence: TGTGCCAGTAGTATGGTGGGGCAGGGATCTGGAAACACCATATATTTT. It specifies CASSMVGQGSGNTIYF.

This clone came up once. The genes are TRBV11-2 and TRBJ2-5; D is possibly TRBD2 (5 bases). There are 13 residues in the CDR3. From germline, CDR1 is SGHAT and CDR2 FQNNGV. Trimming removed 4 bases at V and 0 bases at J, with 6 bases between. As DNA, the CDR3 is TGTGCCAGCAGCTCCGGGAACCAAGAGACCCAGTACTTC. Its translation: CASSSGNQETQYF.

The rearrangement links TRBV19 to TRBJ1-3; no definite D call. Germline lookup yields CDR1 LNHDA and CDR2 SQIVND (reference sequence). The CDR3 length is 14 residues. The V end lost 7 bases, the J end lost 4 bases, and 14 bases lay between the germline ends. CDR3: CASTLTLSGNTIYF. In nucleotides, the CDR3 is TGTGCCAGTACTTTGACATTGTCCGGAAACACCATATATTTT. Full variable domain (missing parts from reference TRBV19 and TRBJ1-3): DGGITQSPKYLFRKEGQNVTLSCEQNLNHDAMYWYRQDPGQGLRLIYYSQIVNDFQKGDIAEGYSVSREKKESFPLTVTSAQKNPTAFYLCASTLTLSGNTIYFGEGSWLTVV.

The chain recombines TRBV19 with TRBJ2-7; D call uncertain. V lost 5 bases, J lost 3 bases, and 14 bases lay in between. Per germline, CDR1 LNHDA and CDR2 SQIVND (reference sequence). This CDR3 contains 14 residues. This CDR3 reads CASSASDKIYEQYF. For the CDR3, the DNA is TGTGCCAGTAGTGCCTCAGACAAGATCTACGAGCAGTACTTC.

The rearrangement links TRBV4-1 to TRBJ1-5; D ambiguous. The CDR3 covers 15 residues. Deletions cut 4 bases from V and 5 bases from J, with 15 bases between. The germline V gene has CDR1 MGHRA and CDR2 YSYEKL. The chain's CDR3 is CASSRIGGGDQPQHF. The DNA of the CDR3 is TGCGCCAGCAGCCGCATAGGCGGCGGGGATCAGCCCCAGCATTTT.